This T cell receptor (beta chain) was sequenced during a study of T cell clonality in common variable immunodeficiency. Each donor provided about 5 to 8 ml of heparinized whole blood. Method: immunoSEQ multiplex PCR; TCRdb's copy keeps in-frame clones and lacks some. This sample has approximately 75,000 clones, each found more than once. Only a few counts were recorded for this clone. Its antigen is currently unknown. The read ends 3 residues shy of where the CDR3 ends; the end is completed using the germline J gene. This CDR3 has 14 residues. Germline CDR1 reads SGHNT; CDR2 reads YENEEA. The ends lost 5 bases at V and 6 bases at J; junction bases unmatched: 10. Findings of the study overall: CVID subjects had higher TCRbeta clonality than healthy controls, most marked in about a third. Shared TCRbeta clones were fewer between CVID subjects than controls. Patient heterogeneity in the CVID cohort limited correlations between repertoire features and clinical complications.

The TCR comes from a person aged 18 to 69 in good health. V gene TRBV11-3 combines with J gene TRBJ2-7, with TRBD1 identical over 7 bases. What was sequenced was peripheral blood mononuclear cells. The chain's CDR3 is CASSAQQGPGEQYF. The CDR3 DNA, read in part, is TGTGCCAGCAGCGCGCAACAGGGGCCTGGCGAG.